This T cell receptor (beta chain) stems from a study of memory CD4+ T cells and cytomegalovirus serostatus. Study details: This sample comes from healthy Belgian adults, roughly nine CMV seropositive, approximately 25 seronegative. Study results and limitations: Median bootstrapped AUC for CMV status was around 0.95 originally, just under 0.93 US-trained.

Trimming left V 1 base short and J 0 bases short, with 7 bases between. The V gene's germline CDR1 is SGHVS and CDR2 FNYEAQ. The CDR3 consists of 14 residues. On this clone: Its target is unknown.

Single viable CD3+CD4+CD8-CD45RO+ cells were sorted as the memory CD4+ T cells. After thawing, CD4+ T cells were positively selected. TCRdb's copy holds only in-frame clones and misses some; the assay was immunoSEQ multiplex PCR. Of about 82,000 clones listed, 65% to 85% are singletons. The V gene is TRBV7-6, the J gene TRBJ2-7; D gene unclear. This clonotype originated in an adult in good health and CMV-seronegative. Sequenced material: memory CD4+ T cells from blood. The DNA of the CDR3 is TGTGCCAGCAGCTTAGAGGCAGACTCCTACGAGCAGTACTTC. This gives the protein CASSLEADSYEQYF. The full variable domain, rest sourced from reference TRBV7-6 and TRBJ2-7, is GAGVSQSPRYKVTKRGQDVALRCDPISGHVSLYWYRQALGQGPEFLTYFNYEAQQDKSGLPNDRFSAERPEGSISTLTIQRTEQRDSAMYRCASSLEADSYEQYFGPGTRLTVT.